The text below deals with one TCR beta chain. It has no known antigen specificity. Base qualities were left out, and no much larger clone turns up one base away. These data come from a study of cytomegalovirus exposure and HLA in healthy donors (dated by TCRdb to 2015 to 2018). For context, the study as a whole: An earlier analysis of roughly 630 of the donors reported approximately 270 Gb of sequence data and about 100 million unique TCR beta sequences from 150 million to 200 million T cells. An early release that covered 640 HLA-typed donors contained 250 to 350 gigabases of sequencing data and 85 million to 100 million unique TCR sequences. The genetic ancestry cluster associated with self-reported Caucasian donors included over 80% of the 398 genotyped donors. The study was designed to test whether signatures of past pathogen exposure could be identified by cataloging public T cell receptors. The study used immunosequencing to profile the T cell repertoires of 666 subjects and linked those repertoires to cytomegalovirus serostatus. Along with the approximately 650-subject first cohort, a separate validation cohort of 120 different subjects was used. To predict cytomegalovirus infection status, the study brought together high-throughput TCR immunosequencing, statistical association of individual TCRs with disease status, and machine learning. A later analysis re-analyzed previously published TCR beta repertoires from hundreds of donors and added high-resolution HLA genotyping to study TCR occurrence patterns. Rather than drawing on any new phenotypic data, the later analysis identified candidate immune exposures from TCR beta sequences and the way those sequences occurred across donors. In an earlier analysis of several hundred of the donors, high-throughput TCR beta sequencing was used to judge whether each TCR beta V gene segment behaved as functional or pseudogenic. Donor age, sex, ethnicity and CMV serostatus were compiled alongside the repertoire data. Genome-wide SNP genotypes for about 60% of the roughly 700 donors were used in a later genetic analysis, which treated that subset as a discovery cohort. Every discovery cohort repertoire had been produced on one sequencing platform. HLA typing included class I and class II loci at four-digit resolution. Typing coverage varied by locus: roughly 620-630 donors for A, B, C, DRB1 and DQB1; 522 for DQA1; about 570 for DPA1; 450 to 480 for DPB1. Roughly 5 DR-DQ haplotypes were handled as single units for association and clustering, since linkage in the cohort was strong. Across some 400 genotyped donors of the cohort, an average of about 240,000 unique TCR beta nucleotide sequences per donor were sequenced, and roughly 17% of those sequences were non-productive. What the study reported, not specific to this receptor: Compared with equally common non-associated chains, HLA-associated TCR beta chains in a later analysis were more clonally expanded and had lower generation probabilities. Immune exposure information for the cohort was limited to CMV serostatus. Roughly uniform sequencing depth across donors was assumed in presence/absence analyses, although this assumption may not hold. When HLA alleles, especially DR and DQ, strongly co-occurred, attributing TCR associations to individual alleles was difficult. Correlated functional status among segregating V segments might be attributable to linkage disequilibrium, but an unknown experimental factor could not be ruled out. According to a later genetic analysis, donors in an Asian-associated ancestry cluster had fewer N-insertions in productive TCRs than the approximately 630-donor mean. Most TCR sequences were seen in very few donors, while some public TCRs were found in many individuals. Because counts were too low, more than 15 rarely observed V segments, including chromosome 9 orphons, were excluded from the earlier analysis of 587 of the donors. In vitro tests confirmed that three of the cytomegalovirus-associated TCR beta chains recognize cytomegalovirus antigens. In an earlier analysis of over 550 of the donors, most TCR beta V segments were observed in productive rearrangements about 90% or about 30% of the time, broadly matching IMGT annotations. In a later analysis, several top co-occurrence clusters were reported to appear linked to parvovirus B19, influenza, CMV and Epstein-Barr virus. Because some donors lacked HLA typing at each locus, the association tests relied only on the typed subset. In a later analysis, most CMV-associated TCR beta chains were found to appear HLA-restricted, with HLA associations seemingly driven largely by CMV exposure. Some IMGT-functional V segments, including TRBV6-2 and TRBV6-3, could not be distinguished by the 87-base-pair reads and were therefore excluded. A later analysis associated 15,000 or so TCR beta sequences with specific HLA alleles at a false discovery rate of 0.05. A cluster of highly shared sequence variants was judged likely to represent a technical artifact of the sequencing pipeline. A total of 150 or so TCR beta chains were listed by the study as associated with cytomegalovirus. The authors suggested that the approach could potentially be generalized to other disease states and immunological phenotypes. A further reported finding was that TCR beta sequences accurately predicted the HLA-A and HLA-B alleles for most subjects in the first cohort. In a later analysis, the rate of TCR association differed among HLA loci, with DRB1 alleles having the most associated TCRs and HLA-C alleles having the fewest. In a later genetic analysis, a missense DCLRE1C variant was associated with V-gene and J-gene trimming of TCR beta chains, and the association was replicated in an independent cohort. The classifier was reported to diagnose cytomegalovirus status with high specificity and sensitivity in both the original cohort and the validation cohort. In this cohort, only TCR beta chains were sequenced, and detectable features were limited by the absence of alpha or paired-chain data.

The cohort comprised 710 or so healthy bone marrow donors. At the time of sampling, all cohort members were nominally healthy, though unrecorded immune exposures were likely present. The donor was CMV seronegative and was included in the group of 352 seronegative cohort members. A peripheral blood sample was collected from each donor, and TCR beta sequencing was performed on peripheral blood mononuclear cells. The Qiagen DNeasy Blood Extraction Kit was used to extract genomic DNA from the blood cell samples. Library preparation used the immunoSEQ multiplex PCR assay. The multiplex PCR relied on a mix of 60 forward primers for TCR Vbeta segments and 13 reverse primers for TCR Jbeta segments. The CDR3 region of rearranged TCR beta genes was amplified from genomic DNA with a multiplex PCR assay. The Illumina HiSeq System was used to sequence the amplified TCR beta libraries as 87-base-pair reads. On the study's bioinformatics: A later analysis counted around 72 million unique TCR beta chains across the 550 to 800 repertoires, and 9.5 million to 11 million of these chains were shared by at least two donors. To remove PCR and sequencing errors, raw reads were error-corrected and collapsed into unique sequences using a nearest-neighbor algorithm that merged closely related sequences. V, D and J gene segments were assigned by aligning CDR3 sequences to IMGT reference sequences. For a sequence to be retained, a match of at least six nucleotides to both a V gene segment and a J gene segment was required. A rearrangement counted as productive if the CDR3 had no stop codons and remained in frame with V and J, and every other rearrangement counted as non-productive. CDR3 was defined according to IMGT convention as the region running from the second conserved V-encoded cysteine to the conserved J-encoded phenylalanine. The earlier analysis of a few hundred of the donors excluded sequences that lacked an unambiguous match to a single V gene segment. In an earlier analysis of roughly 500 of the donors, V segments were called functional above 56.7% productive rearrangements and were called segregating when the between-donor standard deviation exceeded 5%. A statistical classification framework was developed to diagnose cytomegalovirus status using the catalog of TCR beta chain sequences. In a later analysis, TCR nucleotide sequences were compared against IMGT/GENE-DB human TR gene sequences so that V and J genes could be assigned. The TCRdist pipeline was used in a later analysis to assign CDR3 sequences and most-parsimonious VDJ recombination scenarios. In a later analysis, each TCR beta chain was defined by its CDR3 amino acid sequence together with its V-gene family, and reads without a unique V-gene family were excluded. As a way to deal with suspected cross-contamination and a sequencing artifact, a later analysis dropped 450 to 600 nucleotide sequences that were highly shared and had low generation probability. For each public chain, a later analysis derived a clonal expansion index from normalized ranks of inferred template counts within each repertoire. Generation probabilities in a later analysis came from a VDJ recombination model fitted to out-of-frame rearrangements, and those results were checked against IGoR. A later analysis scored TCR-TCR, TCR-HLA and TCR-CMV co-occurrence with hypergeometric tests, applying a repertoire-size bias correction to TCR pairs. In a later analysis, false discovery rates were estimated by permuting HLA or CMV assignments 20 times. In a later analysis, co-occurring TCRs were grouped using DBSCAN, with TCRdist sequence similarity added in when clustering inside HLA-allele-positive subsets. Co-occurrence clustering excluded repertoires with fewer than 30,000 or more than 120,000 public chains, plus five with anomalous nucleotide sharing. Sourced from immuneACCESS, this table was stored by TCRdb with only in-frame sequences that have V and J called. A share of the clones is absent; for the studies checked, an unresolved V gene accounts for under half, and the remainder has no known explanation. The DNA gave D and trimming, while V, J and clone size come from that table. The sample has 150,000 to 160,000 clones on record, around 84% of them singletons. Of the sample, about 2.1% is held by the ten largest clones.

Counted from cysteine to phenylalanine, this CDR3 has 12 amino acids. Only CDR3 DNA is held: 36 bases, read in frame from base 1. Cut back by 2 bases and 6 bases, the V and J ends lie 11 bases apart. Per the germline V gene (reference sequence), GTSNPN is the CDR1 and SVGIG is the CDR2. Material: PBMCs. The receptor chain draws on TRBV30 and TRBJ2-7, and perhaps TRBD1 as D gene, on 6 matching bases. The origin of this receptor is a woman aged 18 to 35 in good health and CMV-seronegative. CDR3 protein: CAWSSTGCEQYF. The DNA reads TGTGCCTGGAGTTCTACAGGGTGCGAGCAGTACTTC.